The entry below gives a single TCR beta chain sequence along with its context. Its target is not known. TCRB transcripts that were expressed got sequenced, as all of the isolated RNA had been reverse transcribed. Assay used: immunoSEQ multiplex PCR; TCRdb lists only in-frame clones, some missing. The sample yields roughly 400,000 clones, around 15% seen once. This sample is drawn from a study of beta chain features in type 1 diabetes. Regarding the study as a whole: Unsettled here was the matter of whether HLA type influences TCRB rearrangement.

The germline V gene encodes CDR1 SGHRS and CDR2 YFSETQ. This CDR3 has 15 residues. V lost 7 bases to trimming and J lost 4 bases, with 17 bases between them. The receptor was derived from a woman aged 18-29 years in good health. This chain uses TRBV5-1 with TRBJ2-2, with D possibly matching TRBD1 (6 bases). Sequences were obtained from naive CD4+ T cells from blood. The CDR3 sequence: CASDPTGIGTGELFF. The CDR3 region has the DNA TGCGCCAGCGATCCCACAGGGATAGGCACCGGGGAGCTGTTTTTT. Using reference TRBV5-1 and TRBJ2-2 for the parts outside the CDR3, the full variable domain is KAGVTQTPRYLIKTRGQQVTLSCSPISGHRSVSWYQQTPGQGLQFLFEYFSETQRNKGNFPGRFSGRQFSNSRSEMNVSTLELGDSALYLCASDPTGIGTGELFFGEGSRLTVL.